Listed below are T cell receptor beta chains from one sample, sequenced in a study of cytomegalovirus exposure and HLA in healthy donors. The assay was immunoSEQ multiplex PCR, and TCRdb's table has in-frame clones only and misses some. The sample lists approximately 140,000 clones, almost 85% occurring once. Sequencing input: PBMCs. These receptor sequences come from a woman in her thirties or forties in good health and CMV-seronegative. The CDR3 runs from the conserved cysteine through the conserved F or W. A D gene is named only where the DNA matches it firmly. The size field is filled for only some rows; it gives once, few, many or a size class.

clone_size j_call v_call cdr3_length d_call cdr3_nt cdr3_aa
NA TRBJ1-1 TRBV25-1 14 NA TGTGCCAGCAGTGGGGCCGGAGGGTACACTGAAGCTTTCTTT CASSGAGGYTEAFF
NA TRBJ2-5 TRBV7-2 14 TRBD1 TGTGCCAGCAGCTTTAACAGGGGTATGGAGACCCAGTACTTC CASSFNRGMETQYF
NA TRBJ1-2 TRBV27 16 TRBD1 TGTGCCAGCAGTTTAAGTTACAGGGGGCCTAACTATGGCTACACCTTC CASSLSYRGPNYGYTF
NA TRBJ2-1 TRBV6-6 12 TRBD2 TGTGCCACCGGGACTAGCGGGAGGGAGCAGTTCTTC CATGTSGREQFF
NA TRBJ2-1 TRBV7-3 16 TRBD2 TGTGCCAGCAGCTCCTCAAGACTAGCGGGCAACAATGAGCAGTTCTTC CASSSSRLAGNNEQFF
few TRBJ1-1 TRBV4-1 15 NA TGCGCCAGCAGCCACTTGCGCGGGACTCTCACTGAAGCTTTCTTT CASSHLRGTLTEAFF
NA TRBJ1-3 TRBV7-9 14 NA TGTGCCAGCAGCTCAACGAGCTCTGGAAACACCATATATTTT CASSSTSSGNTIYF
few TRBJ2-3 TRBV7-6 17 TRBD2 TGTGCCAGCAGCTCCCCCCCCGAGCGGGAGGTGGAAGATACGCAGTATTTT CASSSPPEREVEDTQYF
NA TRBJ1-6 TRBV7-2 15 NA TGTGCCAGCAGCTTAGCGCAGGGTTCCAGTTCACCCCTCCACTTT CASSLAQGSSSPLHF
NA TRBJ1-1 TRBV7-6 16 TRBD1 TGTGCCAGCAGTTCCAACACAGGGGGCAGAAGGGCTGAAGCTTTCTTT CASSSNTGGRRAEAFF
once TRBJ2-5 TRBV28 14 NA TGTGCCAGCAGTTCAACGACAGGCGAAGAGACCCAGTACTTC CASSSTTGEETQYF
NA TRBJ1-4 TRBV11-2 14 NA TGTGCCAGCAGCTTAAGGCAGGGAGGGGAAAAACTGTTTTTT CASSLRQGGEKLFF
NA TRBJ1-6 TRBV6-1 14 TRBD1 TGTGCCAGCAGTCAAGGACAGGGTAATTCACCCCTCCACTTT CASSQGQGNSPLHF
NA TRBJ2-3 TRBV10-1 15 TRBD2 TGCGCCACCTCTCTAGCGGGAGGGCCCGCAGATACGCAGTATTTT CATSLAGGPADTQYF
once TRBJ1-5 TRBV19 13 NA TGTGCCAGTAGCCAGGCCCCGGGACAGCCCCAGCATTTT CASSQAPGQPQHF
few TRBJ2-4 TRBV28 15 NA TGTGCCAGCAGCTCCGGCAGTCAGGGTTGGAACATTCAGTACTTC CASSSGSQGWNIQYF